Listed below are T cell receptor beta chains from one sample, sequenced in a study of type 1 regulatory T cells. TCRdb re-called the reads with MiXCR, one entry per CDR3 protein. In the table there are 75,000 to 100,000 distinct CDR3 sequences, about a third of which are singletons. The sample taken for sequencing was CD4+ T cells, either the whole sample or a sorted fraction (not recorded which). The receptors stem from a human donor in good health. Both conserved end residues are part of each CDR3. A D gene is named only where the DNA matches it firmly. Expanded clones are given a class, and other clones once, few, many or no size at all.

J: TRBJ2-7
size: -
V: TRBV29-1
D: TRBD1
DNA: TGCAGCGTTGACCCCACAGGGGATTCATACGAGCAGTACTTC
CDR3: CSVDPTGDSYEQYF

J: TRBJ2-1
size: -
V: TRBV20-1
D: TRBD2
DNA: TGCAGCGCCGAGCCGGGACTAGAGTCCTACAATGAGCAGTTCTTC
CDR3: CSAEPGLESYNEQFF

J: TRBJ2-3
size: once
V: TRBV7-9
D: -
DNA: TGTGCCAGCAGCTTTTCGGCAGATACGCAGTATTTT
CDR3: CASSFSADTQYF

J: TRBJ2-1
size: -
V: TRBV28
D: TRBD2
DNA: TGTGCCAGCAGTTTTCAAAAACCCGGACTAGCGCACAATGAGCAGTTCTTC
CDR3: CASSFQKPGLAHNEQFF

J: TRBJ2-1
size: few
V: TRBV6-5
D: -
DNA: TGTGCCAGCAGGGGGCCCGCCAGCTCCTACAATGAGCAGTTCTTC
CDR3: CASRGPASSYNEQFF

J: TRBJ2-3
size: few
V: TRBV4-3
D: TRBD1
DNA: TGCGCCAGTAGCCTTTTACGGGACAGGCCAGATACGCAGTATTTT
CDR3: CASSLLRDRPDTQYF

J: TRBJ1-5
size: -
V: TRBV29-1
D: -
DNA: TGCAGCGTTGTAGCCGAGATAAATCAGCCCCAGCATTTT
CDR3: CSVVAEINQPQHF

J: TRBJ2-1
size: -
V: TRBV7-2
D: TRBD2
DNA: TGTGCCAGCAGCGGCGGACTAGCGGGAGACTCTTACAATGAGCAGTTCTTC
CDR3: CASSGGLAGDSYNEQFF

J: TRBJ2-7
size: few
V: TRBV4-3
D: TRBD2
DNA: TGCGCCAGCAGCCAGGCACTAGCGGGGTTCTCCTACGAGCAGTACTTC
CDR3: CASSQALAGFSYEQYF

J: TRBJ2-5
size: few
V: TRBV12-3/TRBV12-4
D: TRBD1
DNA: TGTGCCAGCAGTCAGGGACAGGGTTTGTCCTCAGAGACCCAGTACTTC
CDR3: CASSQGQGLSSETQYF